The clone carrying this TCR beta chain is labeled as medium-sized. These data are taken from a study of cytomegalovirus exposure and HLA in healthy donors. Primers included in the PCR were 60 Vbeta and 13 Jbeta primers. Sequenced by immunoSEQ multiplex PCR; TCRdb stores in-frame clones only, minus some. The repertoire has roughly 31,000 clones, about three fifths of them found once; the top ten carry approximately 43%. V dropped 3 bases and J dropped 2; count of bases not matched to a gene: 5. CDR1 and CDR2 (germline): SGHDT, YYEEEE. The CDR3 runs to 14 residues. V is TRBV5-6 and J is TRBJ2-7, with 7 nucleotides matching TRBD1. The TCR sequence derives from a male donor in good health and CMV-seropositive. Material for sequencing was PBMCs. This chain's CDR3 is CASSSGQTTYEQYF. The CDR3 nucleotides are TGTGCCAGCAGCTCGGGACAGACTACCTACGAGCAGTACTTC.